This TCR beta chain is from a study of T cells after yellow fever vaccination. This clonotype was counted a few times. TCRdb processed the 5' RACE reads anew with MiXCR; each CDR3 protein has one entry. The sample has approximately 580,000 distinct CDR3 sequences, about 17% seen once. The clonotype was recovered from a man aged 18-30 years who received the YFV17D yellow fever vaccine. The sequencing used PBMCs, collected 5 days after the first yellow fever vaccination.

DNA of the CDR3: TGCAGTGCTCCAGCGGGGGGGAAGAATGAGCAGTTCTTC. Amino acids: CSAPAGGKNEQFF. The genes are TRBV20-1 and TRBJ2-1, with 10 bases aligning to TRBD2. The V and J ends lost 5 bases and 7 bases, in that order; junction bases with no gene match: 5. CDR3 length: 13 residues. The germline V gene has CDR1 DFQATT and CDR2 SNEGSKA (reference sequence).